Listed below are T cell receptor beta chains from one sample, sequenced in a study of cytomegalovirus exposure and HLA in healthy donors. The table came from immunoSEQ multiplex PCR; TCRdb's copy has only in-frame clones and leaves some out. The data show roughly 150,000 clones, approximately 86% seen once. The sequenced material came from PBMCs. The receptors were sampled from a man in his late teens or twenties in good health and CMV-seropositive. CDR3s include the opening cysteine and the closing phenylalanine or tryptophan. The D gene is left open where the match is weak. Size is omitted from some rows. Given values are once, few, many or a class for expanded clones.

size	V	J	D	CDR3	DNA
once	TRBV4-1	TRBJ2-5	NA	CASSQSPGQETQYF	TGCGCCAGCAGCCAGAGCCCCGGCCAAGAGACCCAGTACTTC
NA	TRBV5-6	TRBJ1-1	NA	CASSGTGGSTEAFF	TGTGCCAGCAGCGGGACGGGGGGCTCGACTGAAGCTTTCTTT
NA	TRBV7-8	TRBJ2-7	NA	CASSLLDNSSPPPGQYEQYF	TGTGCCAGCAGCTTACTTGATAACTCCTCTCCCCCCCCAGGGCAATACGAGCAGTACTTC
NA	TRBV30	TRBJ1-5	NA	CAWSVFRNQPQHF	TGTGCCTGGAGTGTTTTCAGAAATCAGCCCCAGCATTTT
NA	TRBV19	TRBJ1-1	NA	CASSILLGGSTEAFF	TGTGCCAGTAGTATCCTCTTGGGAGGGAGCACTGAAGCTTTCTTT
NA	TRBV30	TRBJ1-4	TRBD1	CAWSKDRAEKLFF	TGTGCCTGGAGTAAGGACAGGGCCGAAAAACTGTTTTTT
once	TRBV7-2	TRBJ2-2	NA	CASSLGEYPGELFF	TGTGCCAGCAGCTTGGGAGAATACCCCGGGGAGCTGTTTTTT
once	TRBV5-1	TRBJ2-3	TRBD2	CASSLGVAGTDTQYF	TGCGCCAGCAGCTTGGGGGTAGCGGGAACAGATACGCAGTATTTT
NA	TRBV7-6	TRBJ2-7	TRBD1	CASSFTTGATYEQYF	TGTGCCAGCAGCTTTACGACAGGGGCCACCTACGAGCAGTACTTC
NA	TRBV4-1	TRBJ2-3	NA	CASSQSRLGGTDTQYF	TGCGCCAGCAGCCAATCCCGACTAGGGGGCACAGATACGCAGTATTTT
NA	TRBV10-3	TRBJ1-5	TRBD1	CAISESVGQGNQPQHF	TGTGCCATCAGTGAGTCGGTGGGACAGGGGAATCAGCCCCAGCATTTT
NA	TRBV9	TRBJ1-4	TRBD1	CASSFAGGFNEKLFF	TGTGCCAGCAGCTTTGCAGGGGGCTTTAATGAAAAACTGTTTTTT
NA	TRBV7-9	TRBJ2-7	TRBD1	CASSPGGGYEQYF	TGTGCCAGCAGCCCAGGGGGCGGATACGAGCAGTACTTC
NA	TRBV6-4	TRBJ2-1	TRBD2	CASRAGTRENNEQFF	TGTGCCAGCAGAGCCGGGACTAGAGAAAACAATGAGCAGTTCTTC
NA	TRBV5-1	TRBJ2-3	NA	CASSPQGGTDTQYF	TGCGCCAGCAGCCCTCAGGGTGGCACAGATACGCAGTATTTT
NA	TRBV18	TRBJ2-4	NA	CASSPKGEAKNIQYF	TGTGCCAGCTCCCCGAAGGGGGAAGCCAAAAACATTCAGTACTTC
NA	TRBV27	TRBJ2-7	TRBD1	CASSRGTAHSYEQYF	TGTGCCAGCTCCCGAGGGACAGCCCATTCCTACGAGCAGTACTTC
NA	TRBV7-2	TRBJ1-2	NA	CASSLMGGAGNYGYTF	TGTGCCAGCAGCTTAATGGGCGGGGCAGGAAACTATGGCTACACCTTC
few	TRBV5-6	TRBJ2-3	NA	CASSQNTDTQYF	TGTGCCAGCAGCCAGAACACAGATACGCAGTATTTT
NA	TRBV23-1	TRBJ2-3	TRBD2	CASSQSGLAGPDTQYF	TGCGCCAGCAGTCAATCTGGACTAGCGGGGCCAGATACGCAGTATTTT
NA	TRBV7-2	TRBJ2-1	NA	CASSFIAYNEQFF	TGTGCCAGCAGCTTCATAGCCTACAATGAGCAGTTCTTC
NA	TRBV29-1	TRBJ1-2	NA	CSVEDRTGTGYTF	TGCAGCGTTGAAGATCGGACCGGGACAGGCTACACCTTC
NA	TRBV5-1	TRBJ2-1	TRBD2	CASSFSHGLAGVPNEQFF	TGCGCCAGCAGCTTTTCCCATGGACTAGCGGGGGTCCCCAATGAGCAGTTCTTC
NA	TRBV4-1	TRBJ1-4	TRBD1	CASSRPDRGDEKLFF	TGCGCCAGCAGCCGTCCGGACAGGGGGGATGAAAAACTGTTTTTT
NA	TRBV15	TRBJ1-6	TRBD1	CATSRAGQYNSPLHF	TGTGCCACCAGCAGAGCGGGACAGTATAATTCACCCCTCCACTTT
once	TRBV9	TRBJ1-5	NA	CASSVSPDQPQHF	TGTGCCAGCAGCGTATCTCCTGATCAGCCCCAGCATTTT
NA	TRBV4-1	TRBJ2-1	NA	CASMGTAGRNEQFF	TGCGCCAGCATGGGGACAGCCGGGAGAAATGAGCAGTTCTTC
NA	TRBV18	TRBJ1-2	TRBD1	CASSQKGQQDGYTF	TGTGCCAGCTCACAAAAGGGACAGCAGGATGGCTACACCTTC
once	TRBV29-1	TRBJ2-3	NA	CSVKLSGADTQYF	TGCAGCGTTAAACTGAGCGGCGCAGATACGCAGTATTTT
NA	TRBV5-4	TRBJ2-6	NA	CASSTEANVLTF	TGTGCCAGCTCTACTGAGGCCAACGTCCTGACTTTC
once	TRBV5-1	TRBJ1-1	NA	CASSLGQGSTEAFF	TGCGCCAGCAGCTTGGGGCAGGGGTCCACTGAAGCTTTCTTT
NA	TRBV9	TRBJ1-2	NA	CASSVGGGGYTF	TGTGCCAGCAGCGTAGGAGGGGGAGGCTACACCTTC
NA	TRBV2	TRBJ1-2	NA	CASIMGGSYTF	TGTGCCAGCATTATGGGGGGGAGCTACACCTTC
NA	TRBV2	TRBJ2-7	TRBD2	CASRLAGGEQYF	TGTGCCAGCAGACTAGCGGGAGGCGAGCAGTACTTC
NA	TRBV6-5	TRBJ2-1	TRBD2	CASSYSSGDNNEQFF	TGTGCCAGCAGTTACTCTAGCGGGGATAACAATGAGCAGTTCTTC
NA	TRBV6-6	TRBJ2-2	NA	CASSTFQGGTGELFF	TGTGCCAGCAGCACTTTTCAGGGAGGCACCGGGGAGCTGTTTTTT
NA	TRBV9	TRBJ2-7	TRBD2	CASSVGGRNDEQYF	TGTGCCAGCAGCGTAGGCGGGAGAAATGACGAGCAGTACTTC
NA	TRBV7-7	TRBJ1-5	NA	CASSRPRTEGQPQHF	TGTGCCAGCAGCCGTCCAAGGACAGAAGGACAGCCCCAGCATTTT
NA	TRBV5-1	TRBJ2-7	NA	CATIADTYF	TGCGCCACCATAGCGGACACATACTTC
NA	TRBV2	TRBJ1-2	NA	CASRQMATAAYGYTF	TGTGCCAGCAGACAGATGGCCACAGCGGCCTATGGCTACACCTTC
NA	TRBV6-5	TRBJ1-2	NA	CASRRKTNYGYTF	TGTGCCAGCAGGAGGAAAACTAACTATGGCTACACCTTC
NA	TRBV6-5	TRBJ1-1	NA	CASSYSGKHGTEAFF	TGTGCCAGCAGTTACTCTGGAAAACACGGGACTGAAGCTTTCTTT
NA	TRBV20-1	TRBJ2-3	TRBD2	CSASGLAGVYF	TGCAGTGCTAGTGGGCTAGCGGGAGTGTATTTT
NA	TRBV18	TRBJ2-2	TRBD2	CASSPTSANTGELFF	TGTGCCAGCTCACCAACTAGCGCGAACACCGGGGAGCTGTTTTTT
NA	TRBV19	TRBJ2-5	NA	CASATGDSQETQYF	TGTGCCAGCGCAACAGGGGACTCTCAAGAGACCCAGTACTTC
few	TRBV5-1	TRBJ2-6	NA	CASSLQGAGANVLTF	TGCGCCAGCAGCTTACAGGGCGCGGGGGCCAACGTCCTGACTTTC
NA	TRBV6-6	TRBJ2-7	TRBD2	CASQRGGYEQYF	TGTGCCAGCCAACGGGGGGGGTACGAGCAGTACTTC
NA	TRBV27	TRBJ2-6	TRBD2	CASRRSGGWANVLTF	TGTGCCAGCAGACGAAGCGGGGGCTGGGCCAACGTCCTGACTTTC
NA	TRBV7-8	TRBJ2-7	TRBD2	CASSTAALAGYYEQYF	TGTGCCAGCAGCACCGCGGCACTAGCGGGCTACTACGAGCAGTACTTC
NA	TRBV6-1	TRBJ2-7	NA	CASSEELVSYEQYF	TGTGCCAGCAGTGAAGAACTAGTCTCCTACGAGCAGTACTTC
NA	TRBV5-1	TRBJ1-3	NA	CASSTGTIDSGNTIYF	TGCGCCAGCAGCACCGGGACAATTGACTCTGGAAACACCATATATTTT
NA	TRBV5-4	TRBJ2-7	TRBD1	CASRPGQHYEQYF	TGTGCCAGCAGGCCGGGACAGCACTACGAGCAGTACTTC